The 29 T cell receptor beta chains presented below share a single source sample, sequenced in a study of shared clonotypes between healthy human individuals. The data were produced by immunoSEQ multiplex PCR, yet TCRdb's version contains in-frame clones alone and is incomplete. Of around 2.5 million clones listed, 93% were seen once; the top ten hold around 0.4%. The sample consisted of naive CD4+ T cells from PBMCs. Subset meaning: CD45RA+ positively selected. The receptors derive from a man younger than 35 in good health. Some clones in this sample may be carry-over from other donors' samples.

The chain links TRBV28 to TRBJ2-7; D remains unclear. The V end was cut by 2 bases, the J end by 2 bases, with 7 bases between. Germline V gene data show CDR1 as MDHEN and CDR2 as SYDVKM. There are 13 residues in the CDR3. The CDR3 loop is CASSLRVAYEQYF. For the CDR3, the DNA is TGTGCCAGCAGTTTACGGGTAGCCTACGAGCAGTACTTC. The whole variable domain, filled in from reference TRBV28 and TRBJ2-7, reads DVKVTQSSRYLVKRTGEKVFLECVQDMDHENMFWYRQDPGLGLRLIYFSYDVKMKEKGDIPEGYSVSREKKERFSLILESASTNQTSMYLCASSLRVAYEQYFGPGTRLTVT.

Remarks on this clone: Other DNA sequences in the same sample also yield this CDR3. This chain links TRBV28 with TRBJ1-2; D not resolved. Trimming removed 2 bases at V and 8 bases at J, with 9 bases between. Looked up from germline, CDR1 is MDHEN and CDR2 is SYDVKM. CDR3 length: 12 residues. CDR3 region: CASSLGEGGYTF. CDR3 DNA sequence: TGTGCCAGCAGTTTAGGGGAAGGCGGCTACACCTTC.

The chain links TRBV27 to TRBJ2-7, with TRBD2 matching 8 bases. V trimming: 5 bases; J trimming: 6 bases; junction bases outside the gene matches: 12. The CDR3 runs to 15 residues. Germline V CDR1 and CDR2: MNHEY, SMNVEV (reference sequence). The CDR3 sequence: CASSTDRSGGAEQYF. CDR3 nucleotides: TGTGCCAGCAGTACGGACAGATCGGGAGGGGCCGAGCAGTACTTC.

The J gene is TRBJ1-3, the V gene TRBV28; no firm D call. The CDR3 has 12 amino acids. The germline CDR1 and CDR2 sequences are MDHEN and SYDVKM. The ends were cut back, 10 bases at V and 0 bases at J, with 7 bases in the middle. CDR3 nucleotides: TGTGCCATCAAAAACTCTGGAAACACCATATATTTT. Encoded protein: CAIKNSGNTIYF.

This chain joins TRBV25-1 and TRBJ1-1; no definite D call. Trimming cost V 10 bases and J 0 bases, with 12 bases left between them. The germline V gene encodes CDR1 MGHDK and CDR2 SYGVNS. The CDR3 spans 13 residues. The CDR3 protein is CATATEVNTEAFF. CDR3 DNA: TGTGCCACCGCAACTGAAGTGAACACTGAAGCTTTCTTT.

The chain combines TRBV19 with TRBJ1-5; D not resolved. Germline CDR1 is LNHDA and CDR2 is SQIVND (reference sequence). The CDR3 is 14 amino acids. Trimming took 3 bases from V and 2 from J, leaving 8 bases between them. CDR3 DNA sequence: TGTGCCAGTAGTATGTACAATCGCAATCAGCCCCAGCATTTT. The encoded protein is CASSMYNRNQPQHF.

This clone was recorded only once. This chain connects TRBV5-1 to TRBJ2-7; 8 nucleotides align to TRBD1. Per the germline V gene, CDR1 is SGHRS and CDR2 is YFSETQ. CDR3 length equals 15 residues. The J segment lost 3 bases and the V segment lost 0 bases, leaving 5 bases of the junction unmatched. For the CDR3, the DNA is TGCGCCAGCAGCTTGGGACAGGGGTCCATCTACGAGCAGTACTTC. Translated: CASSLGQGSIYEQYF.

This clone was seen only once. V is TRBV27 and J is TRBJ2-3, with TRBD2 matching over 7 bases. V trimming: 7 bases; J trimming: 1 base; junction bases outside the gene matches: 8. CDR1 MNHEY and CDR2 SMNVEV come from the germline V gene (reference sequence). The CDR3 consists of 15 residues. The CDR3 sequence: CASTIGAGGTDTQYF. The CDR3 nucleotides read TGTGCCAGCACGATCGGTGCGGGAGGCACAGATACGCAGTATTTT.

The chain joins TRBV28 to TRBJ2-5; D unresolved. The CDR3 consists of 14 residues. V dropped 4 bases and J dropped 5 bases, with 14 bases sitting between them. Germline assignment: CDR1 MDHEN and CDR2 SYDVKM. As DNA, the CDR3 is TGTGCCAGCAGTTCTAGAACTCCAATCGAGACCCAGTACTTC. Translating gives CASSSRTPIETQYF. The full variable domain, in which reference TRBV28 and TRBJ2-5 provide the parts outside the CDR3, is DVKVTQSSRYLVKRTGEKVFLECVQDMDHENMFWYRQDPGLGLRLIYFSYDVKMKEKGDIPEGYSVSREKKERFSLILESASTNQTSMYLCASSSRTPIETQYFGPGTRLLVL.

J is TRBJ2-5 and V is TRBV7-3; D might be TRBD2 (5 bases). Between the trimmed V and J ends, which lost 5 bases and 7 bases, there was a span of 17 bases. The CDR3 has 14 residues. From germline, CDR1 is SGHTA and CDR2 FQGTGA. The CDR3 DNA is TGTGCCAGCAGCCCGCGCTCCGATCGGGGGACCCAGTACTTC. Protein: CASSPRSDRGTQYF. Complete variable domain (other parts from reference TRBV7-3 and TRBJ2-5): GAGVSQTPSNKVTEKGKYVELRCDPISGHTALYWYRQSLGQGPEFLIYFQGTGAADDSGLPNDRFFAVRPEGSVSTLKIQRTERGDSAVYLCASSPRSDRGTQYFGPGTRLLVL.

Remarks on this clone: Other DNA sequences from this sample encode an identical CDR3 as well. V is TRBV10-1 and J is TRBJ2-7; D remains ambiguous. In germline, CDR1 is WNHNN, CDR2 SYGVQD (reference sequence). V was pared by 0 bases and J by 2 bases, with 5 bases between. This CDR3 has 13 residues. Here the CDR3 reads CASSESGPYEQYF. The CDR3 DNA is TGCGCCAGCAGTGAGTCAGGACCCTACGAGCAGTACTTC.

The chain joins TRBV2 to TRBJ1-2; 8 bases fit TRBD1. Germline CDR1 is SNHLY and CDR2 is FYNNEI. V dropped 5 bases and J dropped 0; count of bases not matched to a gene: 11. This CDR3 comprises 17 residues. The CDR3 reads CASSQQGEVQPNYGYTF. Here the CDR3 DNA reads TGTGCCAGCAGTCAACAGGGGGAGGTCCAACCTAACTATGGCTACACCTTC.

The CDR3 is CAWSIGGGETQYF. The CDR3 region has the DNA TGTGCCTGGAGTATAGGGGGCGGCGAGACCCAGTACTTC. This chain uses TRBV30 with TRBJ2-5; 7 nucleotides line up with TRBD1. The CDR3 is 13 residues long. Losses at the gene ends were 2 bases for V and 5 bases for J; bases not matched to a gene: 5. The germline V gene has CDR1 GTSNPN and CDR2 SVGIG (reference sequence).

The chain employs TRBV5-1 and TRBJ1-1, with D unclear. The CDR3 extends over 16 amino acids. Trimming shortened V by 0 bases and J by 5 bases, and 17 bases separated the two germline ends. The germline V gene encodes CDR1 SGHRS and CDR2 YFSETQ. CDR3 coding DNA: TGCGCCAGCAGCTTGGAACCGACTAATAGGCAGACTGAAGCTTTCTTT. Translating gives CASSLEPTNRQTEAFF.

This chain connects TRBV9 to TRBJ1-5, with D possibly TRBD1 on 5 matching bases. The V end lost 0 bases, the J end lost 6 bases, and 13 bases lay between the germline ends. The CDR3 is made up of 15 amino acids. The germline V gene has CDR1 SGDLS and CDR2 YYNGEE. The CDR3 DNA is TGTGCCAGCAGCGTAGACCCCGCCGGGGGTCAGCCCCAGCATTTT. This sequence encodes CASSVDPAGGQPQHF.

The chain joins TRBV5-4 to TRBJ1-3; D not certain. V was pared by 0 bases and J by 0 bases, with 7 bases between. Per germline, CDR1 SGHNT and CDR2 YYREEE (reference sequence). The CDR3 contains 15 residues. CDR3 sequence (DNA): TGTGCCAGCAGCTTGGACGCTAGCTCTGGAAACACCATATATTTT. As protein: CASSLDASSGNTIYF.

The chain links TRBV7-2 to TRBJ2-3; 9 bases align to TRBD2. The CDR3 spans 16 residues. The V and J ends lost 5 bases and 4 bases, in that order; junction bases with no gene match: 10. The germline V gene encodes CDR1 SGHTA and CDR2 FQGNSA. CDR3 loop: CASSPARGRGADTQYF. The CDR3 nucleotides read TGTGCCAGCAGCCCTGCTCGCGGGAGGGGAGCAGATACGCAGTATTTT.

V gene TRBV7-2 combines with J gene TRBJ2-3, with 8 bases matching TRBD2. Germline V lookup: CDR1 SGHTA, CDR2 FQGNSA. The length of the CDR3 is 14 residues. V shed 7 bases, J shed 9 bases, and the junction held 12 bases outside the gene matches. This CDR3 is CASNLGGGKRTQYF. The CDR3 nucleotides read TGTGCCAGCAACCTCGGGGGGGGTAAGAGGACGCAGTATTTT.

With regard to this clone: Distinct nucleotide sequences in the sample also encode this CDR3. The CDR3 nucleotides are TGTGCCAGCAGCGCGGGACTAGCGGGAACAGATACGCAGTATTTT. It specifies CASSAGLAGTDTQYF. The rearrangement joins TRBV2 to TRBJ2-3, with 13 positions matching TRBD2. Trimming at V came to 6 bases and at J to 3 bases, leaving 3 bases not matched to a gene. CDR1 and CDR2 from the germline V gene are SNHLY and FYNNEI. The CDR3 loop spans 15 amino acids.

The gene calls are TRBV30 and TRBJ2-7; TRBD2 matches at 7 bases. J was trimmed by 4 bases and V by 0 bases; bases with no gene match: 3. The CDR3 loop spans 13 amino acids. Germline loops: CDR1 GTSNPN, CDR2 SVGIG (reference sequence). The CDR3 nucleotides read TGTGCCTGGAGTGTCTCTAGCGGATACGAGCAGTACTTC. Protein: CAWSVSSGYEQYF.

This chain uses TRBV2 with TRBJ2-7, with TRBD1 matching over 8 bases. The germline V gene has CDR1 SNHLY and CDR2 FYNNEI. The CDR3 runs 15 residues. The V segment lost 6 bases and the J segment 0 bases; nucleotides outside the gene matches: 7. This chain's CDR3 is CASSASGQGSYEQYF. The DNA of the CDR3 is TGTGCCAGCAGCGCGTCTGGACAGGGCTCCTACGAGCAGTACTTC.

The genes are TRBV5-1 and TRBJ2-3; 13 nucleotides agree with TRBD2. CDR3 length: 18 amino acids. The V gene end was trimmed by 1 base and the J gene end by 5 bases; junction bases not matched to a gene: 10. Germline assignment: CDR1 SGHRS and CDR2 YFSETQ. The CDR3 DNA follows: TGCGCCAGCAGCTTGCCTCAAACTAGCGGGAGGGCCGGAGATACGCAGTATTTT. This codes for CASSLPQTSGRAGDTQYF.

This clone has just one count. The J gene is TRBJ2-7, the V gene TRBV23-1; possible D gene TRBD2, 5 bases. Being an ORF, TRBV23-1 has a function that is uncertain. V gave up 3 bases and J gave up 2 bases, with 17 bases separating them. This CDR3 has 16 residues. The CDR3 DNA is TGCGCCAGCAGTCAGCCCTCGGAGGCGATTCCCTACGAGCAGTACTTC. Encoded protein: CASSQPSEAIPYEQYF.

This rearrangement joins TRBV2 to TRBJ2-7, with 8 bases that match TRBD1. The CDR3 length is 16 residues. Trimming cost V 8 bases and J 1 base; bases outside gene matches: 13. Looked up from germline, CDR1 is SNHLY and CDR2 is FYNNEI. The CDR3 reads CASQARPGTGSYEQYF. The CDR3 DNA reads as TGTGCCAGCCAAGCGCGACCCGGGACAGGATCCTACGAGCAGTACTTC.

This rearrangement joins TRBV6-1 to TRBJ2-3, with D possibly matching TRBD2 (5 bases). Germline assignment: CDR1 MNHNS and CDR2 SASEGT. The V and J ends lost 2 bases and 2 bases respectively, with 11 bases between them. The CDR3 sequence is 15 residues long. CDR3 protein: CASSENRGYTDTQYF. CDR3 coding DNA: TGTGCCAGCAGTGAAAACAGAGGGTACACAGATACGCAGTATTTT.

The chain uses TRBV30 and TRBJ2-2; tentatively, D is TRBD2 (6 bases). The ends were cut back, 1 base at V and 3 bases at J, with 12 bases in the middle. The CDR3 length is 15 residues. The germline V gene has CDR1 GTSNPN and CDR2 SVGIG (reference sequence). The CDR3, as DNA: TGTGCCTGGAGTGGGGCGGGACCCCACACCGGGGAGCTGTTTTTT. As protein: CAWSGAGPHTGELFF.

The chain is built from TRBV28 and TRBJ2-5; TRBD2 is a possible D gene (5 bases). V lost 5 bases, J lost 3 bases, and 16 bases lay in between. Germline V gene data show CDR1 as MDHEN and CDR2 as SYDVKM. CDR3 size: 15 residues. The CDR3 region has the DNA TGTGCCAGCAGTCGTCTTCCCCGGCGGGAAGAGACCCAGTACTTC. Its protein product is CASSRLPRREETQYF.

Worth noting for this clone: Within the sample, other DNA sequences also encode this same CDR3. The chain combines TRBV28 with TRBJ2-5; 9 nucleotides line up with TRBD2. This CDR3 is built from 14 residues. In germline, CDR1 is MDHEN, CDR2 SYDVKM. J was trimmed by 6 bases and V by 3 bases; bases with no gene match: 5. The CDR3 sequence is CASSLAGGPKTQYF. CDR3 sequence (DNA): TGTGCCAGCAGTTTGGCGGGAGGGCCGAAGACCCAGTACTTC.

This clone came up once. The J gene is TRBJ2-7, the V gene TRBV4-2; 11 bases are shared with TRBD2. Germline values: CDR1 LGHNA, CDR2 YNFKEQ. The length of the CDR3 is 14 residues. After removal of 5 bases from V and 4 bases from J, the junction contained 4 bases not matched to a gene. This CDR3 reads CASSAGTSGYEQYF. In DNA, the CDR3 is TGTGCCAGCAGCGCCGGGACTAGCGGATACGAGCAGTACTTC.